This T cell receptor beta chain was obtained from a study of cytomegalovirus exposure and HLA in healthy donors. As to this clone: The antigen is unknown.

The CDR3 length is 14 residues. V was shortened by 2 bases and J by 3 bases, with 8 bases between the two germline ends. CDR1 and CDR2 from the germline V gene are LNHDA and SQIVND (reference sequence). PCR employed 60 Vbeta and 13 Jbeta primers. In the authors' methods: Around 11 million shared chains were among the roughly 80 million unique TCR beta chains that a later analysis counted. This table comes from immunoSEQ multiplex PCR, and its TCRdb copy is limited to in-frame clones, with some not included. D and trimming come from the DNA, and the V and J calls and clone size come from that table. The table shows roughly 120,000 clones, with about 80% occurring only once. Study-wide findings and caveats: 87-base-pair reads could not separate some V segments, including TRBV6-2 and TRBV6-3. The Asian-associated ancestry cluster reportedly had fewer N-insertions than the approximately 670-donor mean in a later analysis.

This clonotype originated in a human donor in good health. J is TRBJ2-4 and V is TRBV19, with D possibly matching TRBD2 (6 bases). The sequenced material came from PBMCs. This CDR3 reads CASSIPGSKNIQYF. DNA of the CDR3: TGTGCCAGTAGTATACCCGGGAGCAAAAACATTCAGTACTTC. Based on the CDR3 plus reference TRBV19 and TRBJ2-4, the full variable domain is DGGITQSPKYLFRKEGQNVTLSCEQNLNHDAMYWYRQDPGQGLRLIYYSQIVNDFQKGDIAEGYSVSREKKESFPLTVTSAQKNPTAFYLCASSIPGSKNIQYFGAGTRLSVL.